This T cell receptor beta chain was observed in a study of blood T cells in healthy people across ages. The count of this clonotype is one. Its antigen is not identified. The donors, aged roughly 6 to 90, were healthy Caucasians from Russia. The trim removed 4 bases at V and 4 bases at J, leaving 8 bases unmatched. The germline CDR1 and CDR2 sequences are SGHAT and FQNNGV. The CDR3 runs 15 residues. The use of a sample-barcoded 5' primer and a J-beta primer mix characterized a second PCR of roughly 7 to 11 cycles. TCRdb reprocessed the 5' RACE reads with MiXCR, giving one entry per CDR3 protein. The sample contains 700,000 or so distinct CDR3 sequences, over 20% of which appear only once. Whole-study findings and limits: Compared with aged donors, long-lived donors showed fewer expanded clones, suggesting selection. While age rose, TCR beta diversity per million T cells dropped in a roughly linear way.

The rearrangement links TRBV11-2 to TRBJ2-7; TRBD1 agrees at 9 bases. This TCR was recovered from a man in his sixties or seventies in good health. Sequenced input: blood. CDR3 nucleotide sequence: TGTGCCAGCAGCTCACCCCGGACAGGGGAGTACGAGCAGTACTTC. Translated, it gives CASSSPRTGEYEQYF.